The 4 T cell receptor beta chains reported below all come from one sample, sequenced in a study of blood T cell repertoires in COVID-19. Data came from immunoSEQ multiplex PCR; TCRdb stores just in-frame clones and leaves some out. The sample consists of 300,000 to 350,000 clones, 90% of them appearing once. The sample consisted of PBMCs or T cells enriched from blood (not recorded which). These receptors were taken from a woman between 18 and 30 years old with acute COVID-19.

The chain links TRBV29-1 to TRBJ1-1; a possible D gene is TRBD1 (5 bases). CDR1 and CDR2 from the germline V gene are SQVTM and ANQGSEA. V lost 7 bases, J lost 5 bases, and 23 bases lay in between. The CDR3 totals 15 residues. The CDR3 here is CSAWGELGPGTEAFF. The CDR3 nucleotides are TGCAGCGCCTGGGGGGAACTGGGCCCTGGGACTGAAGCTTTCTTT.

V and J are TRBV19 and TRBJ1-1; perhaps TRBD1 as D (5 bases). CDR1 is LNHDA and CDR2 is SQIVND in the germline V gene (reference sequence). V was trimmed by 7 bases and J by 1 base, leaving 16 bases between them. CDR3 size: 15 residues. CDR3 nucleotides: TGTGCCAGTAACTTAGCCAGGGTGGGGAACACTGAAGCTTTCTTT. Protein product: CASNLARVGNTEAFF.

The chain has TRBV6-1 and TRBJ1-5; maybe TRBD1 (6 bases). The CDR3 is made up of 15 amino acids. Germline loops: CDR1 MNHNS, CDR2 SASEGT. Trimming took 0 bases from V and 7 from J, leaving 13 bases between them. CDR3 residues: CASSEARGGEQPQHF. In nucleotides, the CDR3 is TGTGCCAGCAGTGAAGCACGAGGGGGGGAACAGCCCCAGCATTTT.

This clone was detected a few times. This chain uses TRBV19 with TRBJ1-2, with a possible D match to TRBD1 (6 bases). V lost 3 bases and J 2 bases, leaving 16 bases between the germline ends. CDR1 is LNHDA, CDR2 SQIVND, per germline (reference sequence). There are 16 residues in the CDR3. The CDR3 sequence is CASSIPGQGSNYGYTF. CDR3 bases: TGTGCCAGTAGTATCCCCGGGCAGGGGAGCAACTATGGCTACACCTTC.